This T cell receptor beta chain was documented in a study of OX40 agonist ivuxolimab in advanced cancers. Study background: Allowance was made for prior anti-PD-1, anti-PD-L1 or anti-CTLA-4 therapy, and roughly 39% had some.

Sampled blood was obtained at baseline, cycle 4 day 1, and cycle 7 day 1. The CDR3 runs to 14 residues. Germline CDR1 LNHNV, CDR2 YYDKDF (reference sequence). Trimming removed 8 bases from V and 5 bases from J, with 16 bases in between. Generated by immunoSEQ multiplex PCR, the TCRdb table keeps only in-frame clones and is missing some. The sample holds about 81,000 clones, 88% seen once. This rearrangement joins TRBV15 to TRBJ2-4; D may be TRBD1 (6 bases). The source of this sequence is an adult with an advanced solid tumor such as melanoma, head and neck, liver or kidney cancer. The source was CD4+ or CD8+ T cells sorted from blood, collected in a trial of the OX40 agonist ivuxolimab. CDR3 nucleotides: TGTGCCACCTCCCGGGGTGGGACACAAAACATTCAGTACTTC. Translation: CATSRGGTQNIQYF.